The 28 T cell receptor beta chains below were found in one sample sequenced in a study of OX40 agonist ivuxolimab in advanced cancers. Using immunoSEQ multiplex PCR, the repertoire was profiled, and TCRdb retains in-frame clones only, with some absent. The sample shows tens of thousands of clones, about 89% of them seen only once. This material consisted of CD4+ or CD8+ T cells sorted from blood, taken in a trial of the OX40 agonist ivuxolimab. These receptors were taken from an adult with an advanced solid tumor such as melanoma, head and neck, liver or kidney cancer.

In this sample, this clone turned up once. The chain combines TRBV13 with TRBJ2-7, with 10 bases matching TRBD2. The CDR3 runs to 15 residues. V lost 6 bases and J lost 5; bases outside the gene matches: 10. Germline V lookup: CDR1 PRHDT, CDR2 FYEKMQ (reference sequence). CDR3: CASRHKREGHHEQYF. The CDR3 coding sequence is TGTGCCAGCAGACATAAGCGGGAGGGCCACCACGAGCAGTACTTC.

The CDR3, as DNA: TGTGCCAGTTTGTCAGGGGGGGAGACCCAGTACTTC. The encoded protein is CASLSGGETQYF. The chain employs TRBV6-5 and TRBJ2-5; D is possibly TRBD1 (7 bases). V was shortened by 9 bases and J by 5 bases, with 13 bases between the two germline ends. This CDR3 spans 12 amino acids. Germline V lookup: CDR1 MNHEY, CDR2 SVGAGI.

The gene calls are TRBV6-5 and TRBJ1-5; the D gene is possibly TRBD1 (6 bases). The CDR3 contains 15 residues. Deletions cut 6 bases from V and 0 bases from J, with 12 bases between. CDR1 and CDR2 (germline): MNHEY, SVGAGI. The DNA for the CDR3 is TGTGCCAGCAGCTCAGGGGCCTATAGCAATCAGCCCCAGCATTTT. Its translation is CASSSGAYSNQPQHF.

This chain uses TRBV28 with TRBJ2-1; D uncertain. Germline-derived CDR1 and CDR2 are MDHEN and SYDVKM. The V and J ends lost 6 bases and 9 bases respectively, with 12 bases between them. This CDR3 has 12 residues. DNA for the CDR3: TGTGCCAGCAGCCGTAGCCGACGTGAGCAGTTCTTC. This codes for CASSRSRREQFF.

The J gene is TRBJ1-4, the V gene TRBV7-3; D is ambiguous. Trimming removed 2 bases at V and 8 bases at J, with 6 bases between. CDR3 size: 12 residues. CDR1 is SGHTA and CDR2 is FQGTGA in the germline V gene. CDR3 in DNA: TGTGCCAGCAGCTTAGGGTGGGAAAAACTGTTTTTT. Translation gives CASSLGWEKLFF.

The rearrangement links TRBV28 to TRBJ2-3; D is perhaps TRBD2 (5 bases). Germline V gives CDR1 MDHEN, CDR2 SYDVKM. This CDR3 is 13 amino acids long. V was cut by 8 bases and J by 5 bases, with 14 bases left in between. CDR3 sequence reads: CASFGPAVDTQYF. The CDR3, as DNA: TGTGCCAGCTTCGGACCAGCGGTAGATACGCAGTATTTT.

With regard to this clone: Relative to the germline gene, one junction end is altered; a read error may explain this. V and J are TRBV7-6 and TRBJ2-3, with TRBD2 matching over 11 bases. CDR1 is SGHVS, CDR2 FNYEAQ, per germline. The CDR3 totals 14 residues. As DNA, the CDR3 is TGTGCCAGCAGCCTAGCGGGAGGCGGGGGTACGCAGTATTTT. Translation gives CASSLAGGGGTQYF.

J is TRBJ2-5 and V is TRBV14, with D unresolved. Germline V gives CDR1 SGHDN, CDR2 FVKESK. The V gene lost 0 bases and the J gene lost 4 bases, with 6 bases spanning the gap. This CDR3 comprises 13 residues. CDR3 sequence: CASSQDLAETQYF. The CDR3 coding sequence is TGTGCCAGCAGCCAAGATTTGGCAGAGACCCAGTACTTC.

This sequence joins TRBV19 and TRBJ2-2; D possibly corresponds to TRBD2 (5 bases). The CDR3 sequence is 15 residues long. In germline, CDR1 is LNHDA, CDR2 SQIVND (reference sequence). The V end was cut by 8 bases, the J end by 4 bases, with 17 bases between. CDR3 protein: CASGSPGRSTGELFF. The CDR3 DNA reads as TGTGCCAGTGGGAGCCCCGGTAGGAGCACCGGGGAGCTGTTTTTT.

The chain carries TRBV11-3 and TRBJ2-7; perhaps TRBD1 as D (6 bases). Germline loops: CDR1 SGHNT, CDR2 YENEEA. With 1 base removed from V and 2 bases from J, the gap between germline ends came to 6 bases. The CDR3 contains 13 residues. The CDR3 loop is CASSLGGPYEQYF. The CDR3 bases are TGTGCCAGCAGCTTAGGGGGGCCCTACGAGCAGTACTTC.

This clone was seen only a few times. The chain recombines TRBV5-4 with TRBJ1-1, with 7 positions matching TRBD1. V gave up 4 bases and J gave up 5 bases; unmatched junction bases: 8. This CDR3 region has 14 residues. Per germline, CDR1 SGHNT and CDR2 YYREEE (reference sequence). DNA of the CDR3: TGTGCCAGCAGCACATACAGGGGAGGTACTGAAGCTTTCTTT. It codes for CASSTYRGGTEAFF.

In its sample, this clone was seen a few times. This rearrangement joins TRBV2 to TRBJ2-2; possible D gene TRBD2, 6 bases. V was shortened by 6 bases and J by 6 bases, with 23 bases between the two germline ends. The germline CDR1 and CDR2 sequences are SNHLY and FYNNEI. CDR3 length equals 17 residues. DNA of the CDR3: TGTGCCAGCAGGGCGGTGGGGGGAGAGGCCCAGGCCGGGGAGCTGTTTTTT. Amino acids: CASRAVGGEAQAGELFF.

This clone was picked up one time. The V gene is TRBV5-4, the J gene TRBJ2-3, with TRBD2 matching over 7 bases. CDR1 is SGHNT, CDR2 YYREEE, per germline (reference sequence). The CDR3 spans 14 residues. With V trimmed by 4 bases and J by 6 bases, 8 bases remained unmatched. CDR3 sequence (DNA): TGTGCCAGCAGCCTGTATGGACTAGAGGATACGCAGTATTTT. Translated, it gives CASSLYGLEDTQYF.

The rearrangement uses TRBV15 and TRBJ2-3, with D perhaps TRBD1 or TRBD2 (6 bases each). Germline V CDR1 and CDR2: LNHNV, YYDKDF (reference sequence). The CDR3 extends over 16 amino acids. Deletions cut 0 bases from V and 2 bases from J, with 12 bases between. The CDR3, as DNA: TGTGCCACCAGCAGAGATGGGGGGCTCTACACAGATACGCAGTATTTT. Protein: CATSRDGGLYTDTQYF.

The chain employs TRBV6-6 and TRBJ1-3, with 7 bases that match TRBD1. J was trimmed by 1 base and V by 2 bases; bases with no gene match: 2. In germline, CDR1 is MNHNY, CDR2 SVGAGI (reference sequence). CDR3 length: 15 amino acids. The CDR3 DNA reads as TGTGCCAGCAGTTACACGACAGGGTCTGGAAACACCATATATTTT. The encoded protein is CASSYTTGSGNTIYF.

This chain uses TRBV11-3 with TRBJ1-2, with TRBD1 matching over 11 bases. CDR3 length: 15 amino acids. CDR1 and CDR2 from the germline V gene are SGHNT and YENEEA. The V segment lost 2 bases and the J segment 4 bases; nucleotides outside the gene matches: 3. The CDR3: CASSLHGTGGYGYTF. In DNA, the CDR3 is TGTGCCAGCAGCTTACATGGGACAGGGGGCTATGGCTACACCTTC.

The chain uses TRBV5-1 and TRBJ1-1; the D gene is possibly TRBD1 (6 bases). V lost 6 bases and J lost 1, with 13 bases in between. This CDR3 region has 14 residues. The V gene's germline CDR1 is SGHRS and CDR2 YFSETQ. The CDR3 loop is CASTTGTANTEAFF. The DNA for the CDR3 is TGCGCCAGCACGACAGGTACTGCGAACACTGAAGCTTTCTTT.

This sequence joins TRBV6-4 and TRBJ2-1; TRBD2 matches 7 bases. Germline assignment: CDR1 MRHNA and CDR2 SNTAGT. The CDR3 is 16 residues long. V shed 4 bases and J 0 bases; nucleotides not matched to a gene: 6. The DNA of the CDR3 is TGTGCCAGCAGTGCCCGACTAGCAAGCTCCTACAATGAGCAGTTCTTC. This encodes CASSARLASSYNEQFF.

The chain employs TRBV7-6 and TRBJ1-4; 7 bases agree with TRBD1. Germline V gene data show CDR1 as SGHVS and CDR2 as FNYEAQ. V shed 5 bases and J 3 bases; nucleotides not matched to a gene: 3. The CDR3 runs to 14 residues. The CDR3 reads CASSRTGANEKLFF. The CDR3 coding sequence is TGTGCCAGCAGCCGGACAGGCGCTAATGAAAAACTGTTTTTT.

The chain couples TRBV5-1 to TRBJ2-1; 8 bases map to TRBD1. Germline loops: CDR1 SGHRS, CDR2 YFSETQ. The CDR3 contains 15 residues. V lost 3 bases and J lost 0; bases outside the gene matches: 2. The CDR3 is CASSYGQGSYNEQFF. The DNA of the CDR3 is TGCGCCAGCAGCTACGGACAGGGCTCCTACAATGAGCAGTTCTTC.

This clone appeared a single time. The chain carries TRBV6-1 and TRBJ2-5; 12 positions agree with TRBD1. V dropped 0 bases and J dropped 4; count of bases not matched to a gene: 3. Germline V CDR1 and CDR2: MNHNS, SASEGT. The CDR3 length is 16 residues. CDR3 in amino acids: CASSEAGQGAGETQYF. The CDR3, as DNA: TGTGCCAGCAGTGAAGCGGGACAGGGGGCTGGAGAGACCCAGTACTTC.

The genes are TRBV18 and TRBJ2-3; 8 bases fit TRBD2. Losses at the gene ends were 6 bases for V and 12 bases for J; bases not matched to a gene: 5. CDR3 length: 11 amino acids. Looked up from germline, CDR1 is KGHSH and CDR2 is LQKENI. The CDR3 here is CASSRGEAQYF. The CDR3 DNA follows: TGTGCCAGCTCGCGGGGGGAAGCACAGTATTTT.

The chain combines TRBV2 with TRBJ1-5; D uncertain. The CDR3 runs to 13 residues. V was clipped by 5 bases and J by 8 bases, with 13 bases between them. Germline values: CDR1 SNHLY, CDR2 FYNNEI. The CDR3 loop reads CASSLNGREPQHF. DNA for the CDR3: TGTGCCAGCAGTCTAAACGGGAGGGAGCCCCAGCATTTT.

This clone is classed as medium-sized. V gene TRBV4-2 combines with J gene TRBJ1-5; D remains unclear. The CDR3 is 15 amino acids. Deletions cut 0 bases from V and 6 bases from J, with 12 bases between. Germline V gene lookup returns CDR1 LGHNA and CDR2 YNFKEQ. As DNA, the CDR3 is TGTGCCAGCAGCCAAGATTTCGGGGTCGGTCAGCCCCAGCATTTT. Translation gives CASSQDFGVGQPQHF.

The rearrangement links TRBV30 to TRBJ2-6; D not certain. The V gene's germline CDR1 is GTSNPN and CDR2 SVGIG (reference sequence). Deletions cut 2 bases from V and 1 base from J, with 6 bases between. This CDR3 is built from 14 residues. In nucleotides, the CDR3 is TGTGCCTGGAGTAAGGGTTCTGGGGCCAACGTCCTGACTTTC. Its translation: CAWSKGSGANVLTF.

The chain couples TRBV5-6 to TRBJ2-1; unclear D gene. Trimming removed 4 bases at V and 0 bases at J, with 11 bases between. Germline CDR1 SGHDT, CDR2 YYEEEE. The CDR3 consists of 15 residues. The CDR3 region is CASSVDPSSYNEQFF. CDR3 nucleotides: TGTGCCAGCAGCGTAGACCCGAGCTCCTACAATGAGCAGTTCTTC.

The chain couples TRBV11-3 to TRBJ1-2, with D unresolved. Trimming removed 8 bases at V and 5 bases at J, with 9 bases between. Germline loops: CDR1 SGHNT, CDR2 YENEEA. The CDR3 is 11 amino acids. CDR3 region: CASGVGYGYTF. The CDR3 DNA follows: TGTGCCAGCGGTGTTGGTTATGGCTACACCTTC.

The chain recombines TRBV14 with TRBJ2-3; no clear D gene. From germline, CDR1 is SGHDN and CDR2 FVKESK. The CDR3 has 16 residues. V lost 1 base and J 1 base, leaving 12 bases between the germline ends. The CDR3 spells CASSQGVDFRTDTQYF. The CDR3 DNA is TGTGCCAGCAGCCAAGGTGTCGACTTCCGCACAGATACGCAGTATTTT.